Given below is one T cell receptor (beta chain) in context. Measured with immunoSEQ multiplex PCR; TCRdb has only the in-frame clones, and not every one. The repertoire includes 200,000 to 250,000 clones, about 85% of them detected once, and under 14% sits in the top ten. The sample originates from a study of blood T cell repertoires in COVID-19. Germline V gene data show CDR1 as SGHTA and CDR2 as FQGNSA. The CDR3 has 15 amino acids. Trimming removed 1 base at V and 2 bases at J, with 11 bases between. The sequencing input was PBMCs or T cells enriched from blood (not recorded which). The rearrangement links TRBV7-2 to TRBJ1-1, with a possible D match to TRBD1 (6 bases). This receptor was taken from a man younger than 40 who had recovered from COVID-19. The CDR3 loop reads CASSLGGGANTEAFF. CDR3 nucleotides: TGTGCCAGCAGCTTAGGTGGGGGGGCAAACACTGAAGCTTTCTTT.